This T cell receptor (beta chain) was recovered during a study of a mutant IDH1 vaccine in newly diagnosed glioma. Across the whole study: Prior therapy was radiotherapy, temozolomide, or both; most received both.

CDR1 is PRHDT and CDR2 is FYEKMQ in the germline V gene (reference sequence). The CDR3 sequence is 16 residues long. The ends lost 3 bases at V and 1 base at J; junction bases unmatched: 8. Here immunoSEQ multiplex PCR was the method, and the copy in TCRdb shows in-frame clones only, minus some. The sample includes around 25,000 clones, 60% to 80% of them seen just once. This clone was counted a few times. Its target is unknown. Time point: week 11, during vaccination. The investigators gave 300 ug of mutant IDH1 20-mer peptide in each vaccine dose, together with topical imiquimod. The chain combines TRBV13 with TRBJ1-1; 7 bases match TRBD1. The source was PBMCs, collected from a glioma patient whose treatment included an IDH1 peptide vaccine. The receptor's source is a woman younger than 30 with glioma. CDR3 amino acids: CASSFLGTAKNTEAFF. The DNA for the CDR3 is TGTGCCAGCAGCTTTTTAGGGACAGCTAAGAACACTGAAGCTTTCTTT.